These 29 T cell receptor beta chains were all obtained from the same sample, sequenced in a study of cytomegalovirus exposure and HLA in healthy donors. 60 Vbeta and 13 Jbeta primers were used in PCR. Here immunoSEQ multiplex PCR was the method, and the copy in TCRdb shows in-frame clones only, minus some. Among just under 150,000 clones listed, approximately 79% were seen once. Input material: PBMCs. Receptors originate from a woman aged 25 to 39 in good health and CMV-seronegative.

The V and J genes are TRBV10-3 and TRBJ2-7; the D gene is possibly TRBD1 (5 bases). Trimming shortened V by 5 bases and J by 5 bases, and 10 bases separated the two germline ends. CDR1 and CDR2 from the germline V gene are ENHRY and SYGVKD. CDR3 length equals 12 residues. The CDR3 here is CAISPSGNEQYF. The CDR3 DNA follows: TGTGCCATCAGTCCCTCAGGGAACGAGCAGTACTTC.

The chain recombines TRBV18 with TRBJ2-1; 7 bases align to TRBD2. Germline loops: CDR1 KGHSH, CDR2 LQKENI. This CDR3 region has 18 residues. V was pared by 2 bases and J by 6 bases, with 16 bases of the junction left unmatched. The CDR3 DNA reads TGTGCCAGCTCACCAATGAACGGGTGGCAGGGAGGGAGCAATGAGCAGTTCTTC. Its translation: CASSPMNGWQGGSNEQFF.

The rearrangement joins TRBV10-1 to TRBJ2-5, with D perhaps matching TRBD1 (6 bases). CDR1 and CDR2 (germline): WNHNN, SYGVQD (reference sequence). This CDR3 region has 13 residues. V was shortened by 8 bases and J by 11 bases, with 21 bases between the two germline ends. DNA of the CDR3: TGCGCCAGCTCTTCGGGACACAGAGGAGAGCAGTACTTC. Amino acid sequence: CASSSGHRGEQYF.

CDR3 bases: TGTGCCAGCAGCGTACAGATCACAGATACGCAGTATTTT. Translating it yields CASSVQITDTQYF. The chain is built from TRBV9 and TRBJ2-3; D is unresolved. Trimming cost V 1 base and J 2 bases, with 5 bases left between them. From germline, CDR1 is SGDLS and CDR2 YYNGEE. There are 13 residues in the CDR3.

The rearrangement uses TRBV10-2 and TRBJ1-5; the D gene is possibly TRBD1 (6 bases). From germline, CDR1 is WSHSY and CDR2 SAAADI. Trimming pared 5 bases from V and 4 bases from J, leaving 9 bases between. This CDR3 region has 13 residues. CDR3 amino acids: CASSSQGNQPQHF. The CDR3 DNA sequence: TGCGCCAGCAGTTCACAGGGAAATCAGCCCCAGCATTTT.

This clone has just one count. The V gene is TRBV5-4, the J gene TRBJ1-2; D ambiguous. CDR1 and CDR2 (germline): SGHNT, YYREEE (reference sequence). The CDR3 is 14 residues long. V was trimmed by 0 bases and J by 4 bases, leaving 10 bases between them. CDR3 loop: CASSLDSKTYGYTF. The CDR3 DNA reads TGTGCCAGCAGCTTGGACAGCAAAACCTATGGCTACACCTTC.

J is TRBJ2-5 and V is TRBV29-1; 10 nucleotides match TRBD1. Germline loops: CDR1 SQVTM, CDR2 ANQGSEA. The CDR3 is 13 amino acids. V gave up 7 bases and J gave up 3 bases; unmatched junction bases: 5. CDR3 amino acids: CSAVTGGEETQYF. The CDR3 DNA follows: TGCAGCGCCGTGACAGGGGGCGAAGAGACCCAGTACTTC.

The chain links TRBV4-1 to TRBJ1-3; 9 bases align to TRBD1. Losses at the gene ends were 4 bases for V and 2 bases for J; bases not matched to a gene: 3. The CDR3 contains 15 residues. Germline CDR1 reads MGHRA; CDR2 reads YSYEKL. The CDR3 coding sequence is TGCGCCAGCAGCCGCCGGACAGGGGCTGGAAACACCATATATTTT. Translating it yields CASSRRTGAGNTIYF.

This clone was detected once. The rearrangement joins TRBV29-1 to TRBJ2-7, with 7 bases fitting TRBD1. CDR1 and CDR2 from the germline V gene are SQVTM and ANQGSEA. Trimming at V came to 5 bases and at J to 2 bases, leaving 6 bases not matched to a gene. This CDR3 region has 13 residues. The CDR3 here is CSVRRDSTYEQYF. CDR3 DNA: TGCAGCGTTCGCCGGGACAGCACCTACGAGCAGTACTTC.

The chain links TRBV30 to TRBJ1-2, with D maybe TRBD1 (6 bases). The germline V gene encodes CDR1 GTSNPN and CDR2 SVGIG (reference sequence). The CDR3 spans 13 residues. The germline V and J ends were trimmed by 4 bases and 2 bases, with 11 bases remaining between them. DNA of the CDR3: TGTGCCTGGACGACAGGAGAGAACTATGGCTACACCTTC. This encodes CAWTTGENYGYTF.

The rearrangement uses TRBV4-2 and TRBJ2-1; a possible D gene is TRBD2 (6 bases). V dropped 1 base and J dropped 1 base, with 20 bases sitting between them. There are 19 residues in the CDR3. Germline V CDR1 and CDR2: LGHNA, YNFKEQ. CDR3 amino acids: CASSQAGLANQASYNEQFF. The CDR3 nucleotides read TGTGCCAGCAGCCAAGCGGGACTGGCGAATCAGGCTTCCTACAATGAGCAGTTCTTC.

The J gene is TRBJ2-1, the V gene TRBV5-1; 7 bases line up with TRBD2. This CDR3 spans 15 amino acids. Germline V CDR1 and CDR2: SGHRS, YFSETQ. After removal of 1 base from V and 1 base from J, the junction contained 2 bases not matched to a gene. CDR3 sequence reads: CASSLTSASYNEQFF. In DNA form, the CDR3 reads TGCGCCAGCAGCTTGACTAGCGCATCCTACAATGAGCAGTTCTTC.

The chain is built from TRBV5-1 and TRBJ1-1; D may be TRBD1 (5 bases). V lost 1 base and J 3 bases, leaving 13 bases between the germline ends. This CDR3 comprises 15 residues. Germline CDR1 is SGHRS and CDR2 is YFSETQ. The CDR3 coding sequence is TGCGCCAGCAGCTTGTATGGGGCGGGAGACACTGAAGCTTTCTTT. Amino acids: CASSLYGAGDTEAFF.

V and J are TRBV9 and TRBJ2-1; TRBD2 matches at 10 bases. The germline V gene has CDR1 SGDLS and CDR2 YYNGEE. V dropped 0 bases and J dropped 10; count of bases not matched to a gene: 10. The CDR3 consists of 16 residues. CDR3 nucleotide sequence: TGTGCCAGCAGCGTAGGGGTAGCGGGAGGCCCGGCCGAGCAGTTCTTC. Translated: CASSVGVAGGPAEQFF.

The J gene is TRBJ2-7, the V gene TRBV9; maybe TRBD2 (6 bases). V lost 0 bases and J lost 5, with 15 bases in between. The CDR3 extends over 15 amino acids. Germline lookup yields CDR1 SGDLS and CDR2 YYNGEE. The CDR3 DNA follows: TGTGCCAGCAGCGTAGATACTAGCTCGGCCAACGAGCAGTACTTC. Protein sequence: CASSVDTSSANEQYF.

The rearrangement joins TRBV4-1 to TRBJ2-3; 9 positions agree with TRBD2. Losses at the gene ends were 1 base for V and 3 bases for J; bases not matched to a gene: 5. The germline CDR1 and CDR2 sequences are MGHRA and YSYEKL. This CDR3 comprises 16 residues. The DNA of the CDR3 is TGCGCCAGCAGCCAAGTAGGCAGCGGGAGGACAGATACGCAGTATTTT. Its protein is CASSQVGSGRTDTQYF.

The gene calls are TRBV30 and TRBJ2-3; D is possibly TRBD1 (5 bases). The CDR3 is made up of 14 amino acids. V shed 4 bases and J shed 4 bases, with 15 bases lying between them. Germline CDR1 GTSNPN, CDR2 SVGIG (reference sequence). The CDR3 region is CAWTGNHAADTQYF. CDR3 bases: TGTGCCTGGACAGGGAATCACGCAGCAGATACGCAGTATTTT.

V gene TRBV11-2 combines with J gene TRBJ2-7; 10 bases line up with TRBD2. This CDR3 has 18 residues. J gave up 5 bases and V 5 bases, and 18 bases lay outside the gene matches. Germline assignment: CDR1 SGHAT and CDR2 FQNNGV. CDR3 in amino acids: CASSPSAVAGGRWHEQYF. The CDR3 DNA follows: TGTGCCAGCAGCCCAAGCGCGGTAGCGGGGGGCCGTTGGCACGAGCAGTACTTC.

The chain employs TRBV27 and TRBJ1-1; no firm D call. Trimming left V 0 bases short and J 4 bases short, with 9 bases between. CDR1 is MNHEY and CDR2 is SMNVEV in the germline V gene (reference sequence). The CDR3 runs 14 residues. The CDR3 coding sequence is TGTGCCAGCAGTTTATCGGTAGGGAGCACTGAAGCTTTCTTT. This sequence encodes CASSLSVGSTEAFF.

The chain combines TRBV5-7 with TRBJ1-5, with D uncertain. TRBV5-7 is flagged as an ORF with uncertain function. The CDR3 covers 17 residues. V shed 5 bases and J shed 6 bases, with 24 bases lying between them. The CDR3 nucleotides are TGTGCCAGCAGTACGAACCGTCGGGGTAGGATCTGTCAGCCCCAGCATTTT. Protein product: CASSTNRRGRICQPQHF.

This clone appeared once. For the CDR3, the DNA is TGTGCCAGCAGCTTACGGGGGGCTAGAGATACGCAGTATTTT. This gives the protein CASSLRGARDTQYF. The rearrangement joins TRBV5-8 to TRBJ2-3, with a tentative D call TRBD2 (7 bases). Germline V gene sequence: CDR1 SGHTS, CDR2 YDEGEE. V shed 2 bases and J shed 5 bases, with 12 bases lying between them. The CDR3 extends over 14 amino acids.

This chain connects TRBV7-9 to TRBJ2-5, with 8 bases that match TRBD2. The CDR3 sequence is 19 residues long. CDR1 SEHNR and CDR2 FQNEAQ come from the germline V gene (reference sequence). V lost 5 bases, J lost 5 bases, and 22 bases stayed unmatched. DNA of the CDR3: TGTGCCAGCAGCCAAAGCTCCTTAGGTGGCGGGGGGTTTTTGGAGACCCAGTACTTC. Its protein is CASSQSSLGGGGFLETQYF.

CDR3 in amino acids: CASSLDGGGHYGYTF. In nucleotides, the CDR3 is TGTGCCAGCAGCTTAGATGGAGGGGGCCACTATGGCTACACCTTC. The chain recombines TRBV7-2 with TRBJ1-2; 7 positions match TRBD1. The CDR3 totals 15 residues. Germline CDR1 reads SGHTA; CDR2 reads FQGNSA. With 1 base clipped from V and 3 bases from J, the junction kept 5 bases outside the gene matches.

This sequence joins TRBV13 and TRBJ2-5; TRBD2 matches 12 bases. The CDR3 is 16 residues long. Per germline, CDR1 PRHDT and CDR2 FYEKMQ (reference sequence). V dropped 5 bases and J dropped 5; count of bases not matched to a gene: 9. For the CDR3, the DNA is TGTGCCAGCAGCCCCCGGGCTAGCGGGAGGGAGGAGACCCAGTACTTC. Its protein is CASSPRASGREETQYF.

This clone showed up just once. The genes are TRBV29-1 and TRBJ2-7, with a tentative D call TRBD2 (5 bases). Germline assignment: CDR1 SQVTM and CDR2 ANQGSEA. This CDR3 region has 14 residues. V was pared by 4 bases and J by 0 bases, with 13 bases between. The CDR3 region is CSVVPGKSSYEQYF. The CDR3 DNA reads TGCAGCGTTGTGCCGGGAAAGAGCTCCTACGAGCAGTACTTC.

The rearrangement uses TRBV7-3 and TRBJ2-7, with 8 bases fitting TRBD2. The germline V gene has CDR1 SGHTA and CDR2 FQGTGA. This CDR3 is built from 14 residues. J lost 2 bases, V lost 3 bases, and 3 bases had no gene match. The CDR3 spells CASSFGAGAYEQYF. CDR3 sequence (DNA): TGTGCCAGCAGCTTCGGAGCGGGAGCCTACGAGCAGTACTTC.

CDR3 amino acids: CASSQGGQAISGNTIYF. CDR3 nucleotide sequence: TGCGCCAGCAGCCAAGGGGGGCAGGCGATCTCTGGAAACACCATATATTTT. The gene calls are TRBV4-1 and TRBJ1-3, with D possibly TRBD1 on 6 matching bases. This CDR3 has 17 amino acids. Looked up from germline, CDR1 is MGHRA and CDR2 is YSYEKL. V was pared by 1 base and J by 0 bases, with 13 bases between.

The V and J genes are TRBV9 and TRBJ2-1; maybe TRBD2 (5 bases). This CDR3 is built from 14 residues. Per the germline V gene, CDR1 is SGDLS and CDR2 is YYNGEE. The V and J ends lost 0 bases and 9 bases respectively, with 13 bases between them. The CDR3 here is CASSVAGSNGEQFF. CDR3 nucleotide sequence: TGTGCCAGCAGCGTAGCGGGGAGTAACGGTGAGCAGTTCTTC.

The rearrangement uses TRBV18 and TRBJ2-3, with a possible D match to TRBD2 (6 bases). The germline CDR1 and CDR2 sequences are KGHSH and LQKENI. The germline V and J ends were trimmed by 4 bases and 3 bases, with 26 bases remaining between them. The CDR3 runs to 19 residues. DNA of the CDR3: TGTGCCAGCTCACTCGCCCAACACCGCAGGCTAGCGATAACAGATACGCAGTATTTT. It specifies CASSLAQHRRLAITDTQYF.